The clone carrying this TCR beta chain was observed a few times. This entry comes from a study of immune heterogeneity within non-small cell lung tumors. Multiplex PCR with 32 V and 13 J primers amplified TCR beta CDR3. TCRdb re-analysed the multiplex PCR reads in MiXCR, keeping a single row per CDR3 protein. Of 20,000 to 25,000 distinct CDR3 sequences in the sample, approximately 30% were seen once. V lost 0 bases to trimming and J lost 10 bases, with 14 bases between them. The CDR3 extends over 13 amino acids. The V gene's germline CDR1 is SGHRS and CDR2 YFSETQ. Bulk tumor genomic DNA constituted the template, at around 600 ng per sample. During surgery, each primary tumor gave multiple biopsies spaced as far apart as possible. Their non-small cell lung cancer was newly diagnosed and untreated, and the patients underwent curative surgery.

This sequence joins TRBV5-1 and TRBJ2-7; D remains unclear. Sequencing input: lung tumor tissue. This sequence was found in a man in his forties or fifties with non-small cell lung cancer. DNA of the CDR3: TGCGCCAGCAGCTTGGGGACCTCTGCGTTACAGTACTTC. It encodes CASSLGTSALQYF.